The T cell receptor (beta chain) described here comes from a study of CD8+CD57+ T cells in acquired aplastic anemia. The study profiled TCR beta VDJ and CDR3 using genomic DNA as template. TCRdb re-called the reads through MiXCR, storing one row per CDR3 protein. The sample comprises more than 150,000 distinct CDR3 sequences, nearly 50% of which are singletons, and approximately 9.7% rests with the top ten. Broader study findings: No significant patient-versus-control difference appeared in CD8+ Simpson's diversity.

This clonotype was observed many times. Its matching antigen is unknown. The authors sequenced patients whose flow cytometry had shown CD8+CD57+ cell expansion. The diagnosis in all patients was severe acquired aplastic anemia. This TCR came from a human donor with aplastic anemia. The specimen was sorted CD4+, CD8+, or CD8+CD57+ T cells (not recorded which) from PBMCs.

The CDR3 region has the DNA TGTGCCAGCAGCCATGACAGGAGAGGTCAGCCCCAGCATTTT. Translation gives CASSHDRRGQPQHF. The V and J genes are TRBV7-2 and TRBJ1-5; TRBD1 might be the D (6 bases). Germline-derived CDR1 and CDR2 are SGHTA and FQGNSA. Deletions cut 5 bases from V and 6 bases from J, with 14 bases between. This CDR3 contains 14 residues. The full variable domain, in which reference TRBV7-2 and TRBJ1-5 provide the parts outside the CDR3, is GAGVSQSPSNKVTEKGKDVELRCDPISGHTALYWYRQSLGQGLEFLIYFQGNSAPDKSGLPSDRFSAERTGGSVSTLTIQRTQQEDSAVYLCASSHDRRGQPQHFGDGTRLSIL.